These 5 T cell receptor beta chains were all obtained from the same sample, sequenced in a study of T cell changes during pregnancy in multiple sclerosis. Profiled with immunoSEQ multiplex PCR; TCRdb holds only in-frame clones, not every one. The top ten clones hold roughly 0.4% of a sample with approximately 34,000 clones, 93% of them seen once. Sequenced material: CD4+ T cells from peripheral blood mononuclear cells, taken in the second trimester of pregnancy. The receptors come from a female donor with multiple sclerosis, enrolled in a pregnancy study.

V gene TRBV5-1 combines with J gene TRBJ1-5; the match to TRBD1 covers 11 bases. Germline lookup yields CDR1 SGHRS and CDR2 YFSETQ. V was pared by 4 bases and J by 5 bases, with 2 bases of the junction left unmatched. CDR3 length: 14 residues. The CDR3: CASSVGQGDQPQHF. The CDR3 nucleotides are TGCGCCAGCAGCGTGGGACAGGGGGATCAGCCCCAGCATTTT. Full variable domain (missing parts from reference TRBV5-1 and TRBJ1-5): KAGVTQTPRYLIKTRGQQVTLSCSPISGHRSVSWYQQTPGQGLQFLFEYFSETQRNKGNFPGRFSGRQFSNSRSEMNVSTLELGDSALYLCASSVGQGDQPQHFGDGTRLSIL.

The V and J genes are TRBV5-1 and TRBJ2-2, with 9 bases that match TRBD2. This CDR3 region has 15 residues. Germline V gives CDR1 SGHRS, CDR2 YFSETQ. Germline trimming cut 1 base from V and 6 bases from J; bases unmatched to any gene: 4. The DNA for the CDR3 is TGCGCCAGCAGCTTGATAGGGACTAGCTCCGGGGAGCTGTTTTTT. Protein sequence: CASSLIGTSSGELFF.

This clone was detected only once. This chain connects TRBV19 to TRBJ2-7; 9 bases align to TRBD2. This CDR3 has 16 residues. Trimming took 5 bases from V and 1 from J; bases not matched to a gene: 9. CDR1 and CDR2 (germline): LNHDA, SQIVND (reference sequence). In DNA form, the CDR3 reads TGTGCCAGTAGTCACCCGGGCGGGGGGGCTTCCTACGAGCAGTACTTC. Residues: CASSHPGGGASYEQYF.

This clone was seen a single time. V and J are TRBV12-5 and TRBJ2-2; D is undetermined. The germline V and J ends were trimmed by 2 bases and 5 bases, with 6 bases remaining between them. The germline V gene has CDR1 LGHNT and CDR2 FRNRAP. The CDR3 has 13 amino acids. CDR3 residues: CASGLFRTGELFF. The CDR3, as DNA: TGTGCTAGTGGTTTGTTTCGTACCGGGGAGCTGTTTTTT.

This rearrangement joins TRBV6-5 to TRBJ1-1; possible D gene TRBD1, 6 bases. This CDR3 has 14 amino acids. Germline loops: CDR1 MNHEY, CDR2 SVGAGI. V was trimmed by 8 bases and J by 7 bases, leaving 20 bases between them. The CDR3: CASRRPTGHREAFF. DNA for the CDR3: TGTGCCAGCCGACGACCCACGGGACACCGTGAAGCTTTCTTT.